This TCR beta chain is drawn from a study of CD8 T cells in ankylosing spondylitis. Overall study findings and caveats: In ankylosing spondylitis blood, a motif of roughly 8 highly homologous TCR beta variants appeared characteristic.

A word on this clonotype: The antigen remains unidentified.

V was pared by 5 bases and J by 4 bases, with 3 bases of the junction left unmatched. The CDR3 is 15 residues long. CDR1 MNHEY and CDR2 SMNVEV come from the germline V gene (reference sequence). TCRdb re-analysed the 5' RACE reads in MiXCR, keeping a single row per CDR3 protein. The data contain 250,000 to 350,000 distinct CDR3 sequences, roughly 20% of them singletons. The receptor was derived from a male donor with ankylosing spondylitis or in good health (not recorded which). This chain uses TRBV27 with TRBJ2-2, with 11 bases that match TRBD2. The sequenced sample was blood, either unsorted or a sorted T cell fraction (not recorded which). The CDR3 DNA is TGTGCCAGCAGTACTAGCGGGAGCGGCACCGGGGAGCTGTTTTTT. The encoded protein is CASSTSGSGTGELFF.